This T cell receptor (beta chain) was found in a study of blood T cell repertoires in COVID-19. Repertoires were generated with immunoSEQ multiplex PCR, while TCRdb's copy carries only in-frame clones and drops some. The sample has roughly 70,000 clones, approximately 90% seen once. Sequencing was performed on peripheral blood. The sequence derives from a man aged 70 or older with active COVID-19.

The CDR3 DNA sequence: TGTGCCTGGAGTGGGGACAGGGAAGAAAAACTGTTTTTT. It yields the protein CAWSGDREEKLFF. The V and J genes are TRBV30 and TRBJ1-4; 9 positions agree with TRBD1. The CDR3 spans 13 residues. Germline assignment: CDR1 GTSNPN and CDR2 SVGIG (reference sequence). V lost 1 base and J lost 8; bases outside the gene matches: 2.